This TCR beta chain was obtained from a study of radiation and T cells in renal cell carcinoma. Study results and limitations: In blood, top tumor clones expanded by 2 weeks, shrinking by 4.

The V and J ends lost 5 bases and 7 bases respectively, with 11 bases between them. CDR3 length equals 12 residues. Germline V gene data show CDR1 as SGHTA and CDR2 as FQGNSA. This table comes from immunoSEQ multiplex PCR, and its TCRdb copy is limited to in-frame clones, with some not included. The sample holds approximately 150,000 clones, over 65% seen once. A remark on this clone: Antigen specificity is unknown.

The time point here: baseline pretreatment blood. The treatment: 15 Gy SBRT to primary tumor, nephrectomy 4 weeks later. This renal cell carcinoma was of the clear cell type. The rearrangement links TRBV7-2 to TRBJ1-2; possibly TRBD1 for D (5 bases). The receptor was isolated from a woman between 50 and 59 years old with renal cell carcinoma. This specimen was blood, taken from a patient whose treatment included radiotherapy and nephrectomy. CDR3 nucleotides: TGTGCCAGCAGCCCCTCAGGGAGTGGCTACACCTTC. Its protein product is CASSPSGSGYTF.